Detailed here is one TCR beta chain. What it binds is not known. The CDR3 extends over 15 amino acids. Germline CDR1 is SGHRS and CDR2 is YFSETQ. The ends were cut back, 0 bases at V and 3 bases at J, with 9 bases in the middle. The data are from a study of cytotoxic CD8 clonotypes in ibrutinib-treated CLL. Notes on the study in general: Clonality increased at ibrutinib response and stayed stable in sustained remission. At progression, however, it fell back toward baseline.

The targeted sequencing depth was 1 in 200,000 to 1 in 1 million T cells. Sequenced by immunoSEQ multiplex PCR; TCRdb stores in-frame clones only, minus some. The top ten clones hold roughly 6% of a sample with 300,000 to 400,000 clones, under 70% of them seen once. Here the sequenced sample was PBMCs, taken after 36 months of ibrutinib treatment. This rearrangement joins TRBV5-1 to TRBJ2-2; a weak D match, TRBD2 (5 bases). The TCR was taken from a human donor with chronic lymphocytic leukemia. CDR3 protein: CASSLGAGDTGELFF. Here the CDR3 DNA reads TGCGCCAGCAGCTTGGGGGCCGGGGACACCGGGGAGCTGTTTTTT.